This TCR beta chain was sequenced during a study of OX40 agonist ivuxolimab in advanced cancers. For the study at large: Given to patients was ivuxolimab, an agonistic anti-OX40 (CD134) antibody. Notes on the study in general: There were, on average, more expanded clones in CD8+ T cells than in CD4+.

The assay was immunoSEQ multiplex PCR, and TCRdb's table has in-frame clones only and misses some. There are around 80,000 clones in the sample; roughly 91% occur only once, and about 2.5% lies in the top ten. As to this clone: Antigen unknown.

CDR3 size: 15 residues. The trim removed 8 bases at V and 0 bases at J, leaving 10 bases unmatched. Looked up from germline, CDR1 is MDHEN and CDR2 is SYDVKM. Autoimmune disease history or systemic immunosuppression led to patient exclusion. V gene TRBV28 combines with J gene TRBJ2-7; 7 bases fit TRBD1. This sequence originates from an adult with an advanced solid tumor such as melanoma, head and neck, liver or kidney cancer. Here the sequenced sample was CD4+ or CD8+ T cells sorted from blood, taken in a trial of the OX40 agonist ivuxolimab. The CDR3 DNA is TGTGCCAGCGCGGCCCCGGGACAGAGCTCCTACGAGCAGTACTTC. This gives the protein CASAAPGQSSYEQYF. The whole variable domain, remainder taken from reference TRBV28 and TRBJ2-7, is DVKVTQSSRYLVKRTGEKVFLECVQDMDHENMFWYRQDPGLGLRLIYFSYDVKMKEKGDIPEGYSVSREKKERFSLILESASTNQTSMYLCASAAPGQSSYEQYFGPGTRLTVT.